The clone carrying this T cell receptor (beta chain) was detected many times. Its specificity is not known. Stated time point: pre-sensitization, week 0. Treatment specified: therapeutic diphenylcyclopropenone sensitization with weekly scalp DPC. Donors were 18 to 70-year-old alopecia patients suitable for DPC. Unique molecular identifiers were attached to individual cDNA molecules within the library. Per the original methods: Counting gave a median of around 96,000 TCRs per sample, with values ranging from about 23,224 to 690,600. TCRdb re-analysed the RACE reads in MiXCR, keeping a single row per CDR3 protein. The V and J calls were not made by the authors but by TCRdb's processing. The data contain about 300,000 distinct CDR3 sequences, approximately 5.8% of them singletons. The source of the sample is a study of human T cells and chemical hapten exposure. General study points: TCRs exceeding a frequency of 1 in 1000 stayed unchanged under DPC sensitization.

This TCR was sampled from a woman aged 18-29 years with alopecia areata. Some clones in this sample may be carry-over from other donors' samples. Sequenced material: whole blood, taken in connection with sensitization to the hapten diphenylcyclopropenone (DPC).

CDR3 in amino acids: CSVASQGGNQPQHF. As DNA, the CDR3 is TGCAGCGTCGCGTCTCAGGGGGGCAATCAGCCCCAGCATTTT. V and J are TRBV29-1 and TRBJ1-5; 7 bases are a match to TRBD1. This CDR3 has 14 residues. Germline CDR1 is SQVTM and CDR2 is ANQGSEA. The J segment lost 2 bases and the V segment lost 6 bases, leaving 7 bases of the junction unmatched.